These T cell receptor beta chains were read from a single sample in a study of TIL therapy for anti-PD-1-resistant metastatic lung cancer. The repertoire was sequenced with immunoSEQ multiplex PCR; TCRdb's copy has only in-frame clones and lacks some. The sample lists more than 45,000 clones; more than 60% were seen once. Source: blood, taken at baseline. The receptor source for this set is a person between 25 and 79 years old with non-small cell lung cancer. The CDR3 runs from the conserved cysteine through the conserved F or W. Each record gives: J gene, V gene, clone size, D gene, CDR3 DNA, CDR3 protein. A D gene is named only where the DNA matches it firmly. Not all rows give a size; the values are once, few, many and, for expanded clones, a class.

J: TRBJ1-1
V: TRBV7-2
size: .
D: .
DNA: TGTGCCAGCAGCTTAGCGAGAACAAATCAGGGAGCTGAAGCTTTCTTT
CDR3: CASSLARTNQGAEAFF

J: TRBJ2-2
V: TRBV5-4
size: few
D: TRBD2
DNA: TGTGCCAGCAGCTTGGGGACTAGCGGGGAGAACACCGGGGAGCTGTTTTTT
CDR3: CASSLGTSGENTGELFF

J: TRBJ1-2
V: TRBV5-6
size: few
D: TRBD1
DNA: TGTGCCAGCAGCTTTAACAGGGGCGGAGGCTACACCTTC
CDR3: CASSFNRGGGYTF

J: TRBJ2-7
V: TRBV9
size: .
D: TRBD2
DNA: TGTGCCAGCAGCGTAGGGGATCTAGCGGGAGGGTACGAGCAGTACTTC
CDR3: CASSVGDLAGGYEQYF

J: TRBJ2-3
V: TRBV11-2
size: .
D: .
DNA: TGTGCCAGCAGCTTAGACGGGACCCCCGGAGATACGCAGTATTTT
CDR3: CASSLDGTPGDTQYF

J: TRBJ2-3
V: TRBV5-6
size: .
D: TRBD2
DNA: TGTGCCAGCAGCTTGTCGCGGGAGGGGCGGTATTTT
CDR3: CASSLSREGRYF

J: TRBJ1-1
V: TRBV6-5
size: few
D: .
DNA: TGTGCCAGCAGTTACGGACGGAACACTGAAGCTTTCTTT
CDR3: CASSYGRNTEAFF

J: TRBJ2-7
V: TRBV27
size: .
D: .
DNA: TGTGCCAGCAGTTCGATCGAGCAGTACTTC
CDR3: CASSSIEQYF

J: TRBJ1-1
V: TRBV9
size: .
D: TRBD1
DNA: TGTGCCAGCAGCTTTGACAGGGACGGAGTAGGAGCTTTCTTT
CDR3: CASSFDRDGVGAFF

J: TRBJ2-3
V: TRBV7-9
size: few
D: .
DNA: TGTGCCAGCAGCAACTATAGCACAGATACGCAGTATTTT
CDR3: CASSNYSTDTQYF

J: TRBJ2-3
V: TRBV28
size: .
D: .
DNA: TGTGCCAGCAGTCCAGGGGGAGGATTGGCAGATACGCAGTATTTT
CDR3: CASSPGGGLADTQYF

J: TRBJ2-5
V: TRBV28
size: .
D: .
DNA: TGTGCCAGCAGTTTAAGGGAGACCCAGTACTTC
CDR3: CASSLRETQYF

J: TRBJ2-1
V: TRBV19
size: once
D: .
DNA: TGTGCCAGTAGTACCGCCACAAGGGGACCCCACAATGAGCAGTTCTTC
CDR3: CASSTATRGPHNEQFF

J: TRBJ2-3
V: TRBV7-2
size: few
D: .
DNA: TGTGCCAGCAGCTTAAATATAGGAACGGTTCGGGATACGCAGTATTTT
CDR3: CASSLNIGTVRDTQYF

J: TRBJ2-7
V: TRBV6-5
size: .
D: .
DNA: TGTGCCAACAGTTACTCCCCGTTCACTTCCTACGAGCAGTACTTC
CDR3: CANSYSPFTSYEQYF

J: TRBJ1-2
V: TRBV4-2
size: .
D: TRBD1
DNA: TGTGCCAGCAGCCAAGAGGGGACAGGGGGAAACTATGGCTACACCTTC
CDR3: CASSQEGTGGNYGYTF

J: TRBJ2-7
V: TRBV27
size: .
D: .
DNA: TGTGCCAGCAGTTTTGGTTTAACGGGAGTGAGCGAGCAGTACTTC
CDR3: CASSFGLTGVSEQYF

J: TRBJ2-1
V: TRBV6-1
size: .
D: .
DNA: TGTGCCAGCAGTGCTACCCCGACTCGGGCCCGGGGAAATGAGCAGTTCTTC
CDR3: CASSATPTRARGNEQFF